These 14 T cell receptor beta chains originate from one sample sequenced in a study of response to subunit inactivated influenza vaccine. One entry per CDR3 protein results from TCRdb running MiXCR on the RT-PCR reads. Of about 480,000 distinct CDR3 sequences listed, about 10% were seen once; the top ten hold 9.5% to 15%. Material: PBMCs from blood, obtained roughly 47 days after vaccination. The receptors derive from a middle-aged man who received an inactivated influenza vaccine.

This clonotype was observed a few times. The chain links TRBV5-1 to TRBJ2-5; 7 bases are a match to TRBD2. Per germline, CDR1 SGHRS and CDR2 YFSETQ. The CDR3 consists of 15 residues. V gave up 5 bases and J gave up 0 bases; unmatched junction bases: 7. DNA for the CDR3: TGCGCCAGCAGGCCAGCGGGACTGTACCAAGAGACCCAGTACTTC. Translated: CASRPAGLYQETQYF.

The V gene is TRBV7-6, the J gene TRBJ2-1; 12 positions agree with TRBD2. Trimming removed 0 bases from V and 7 bases from J; junction bases left unmatched: 4. This CDR3 contains 16 residues. Germline CDR1 reads SGHVS; CDR2 reads FNYEAQ. In DNA, the CDR3 is TGTGCCAGCAGCTTAGCGCCTAGCGGGAGGGTTAATGAGCAGTTCTTC. Its protein is CASSLAPSGRVNEQFF. Full variable domain (missing parts from reference TRBV7-6 and TRBJ2-1): GAGVSQSPRYKVTKRGQDVALRCDPISGHVSLYWYRQALGQGPEFLTYFNYEAQQDKSGLPNDRFSAERPEGSISTLTIQRTEQRDSAMYRCASSLAPSGRVNEQFFGPGTRLTVL.

This clonotype was detected a few times. The rearrangement joins TRBV6-4 to TRBJ1-1; TRBD1 aligns across 11 bases. CDR1 and CDR2 from the germline V gene are MRHNA and SNTAGT. The CDR3 contains 18 residues. With 2 bases clipped from V and 5 bases from J, the junction kept 13 bases outside the gene matches. The CDR3 spells CASSDPGQGDLWKTEAFF. In DNA form, the CDR3 reads TGTGCCAGCAGTGACCCGGGACAGGGGGATTTATGGAAGACTGAAGCTTTCTTT.

This clonotype appeared many times. V and J are TRBV12-3 or TRBV12-4 and TRBJ2-1; 12 bases are a match to TRBD2. The trim removed 5 bases at V and 7 bases at J, leaving 12 bases unmatched. This CDR3 region has 17 residues. The CDR3 protein is CASSTYFLAGGQNEQFF. The CDR3 region has the DNA TGTGCCAGCAGTACATACTTCCTAGCGGGGGGGCAAAATGAGCAGTTCTTC.

As DNA, the CDR3 is TGTGCCAGCAGGGGTAGCTACTACGAGCAGTACTTC. Its translation is CASRGSYYEQYF. The chain couples TRBV6-5 to TRBJ2-7; D gene ambiguous. CDR1 MNHEY and CDR2 SVGAGI come from the germline V gene. The V gene lost 6 bases and the J gene lost 3 bases, with 9 bases spanning the gap. The CDR3 covers 12 residues.

The chain uses TRBV7-2 and TRBJ2-3, with D unclear. V was cut by 3 bases and J by 1 base, with 11 bases left in between. Germline CDR1 reads SGHTA; CDR2 reads FQGNSA. This CDR3 comprises 15 residues. CDR3 in DNA: TGTGCCAGCAGCTTCCCCATCTCTGGCACAGATACGCAGTATTTT. This sequence encodes CASSFPISGTDTQYF. The whole variable domain, filled in from reference TRBV7-2 and TRBJ2-3, reads GAGVSQSPSNKVTEKGKDVELRCDPISGHTALYWYRQSLGQGLEFLIYFQGNSAPDKSGLPSDRFSAERTGGSVSTLTIQRTQQEDSAVYLCASSFPISGTDTQYFGPGTRLTVL.

This clonotype was recorded at least ten times. V usage is TRBV7-9 and J usage is TRBJ1-6; D remains ambiguous. The ends were cut back, 3 bases at V and 7 bases at J, with 10 bases in the middle. CDR3 length equals 14 residues. Germline V gene lookup returns CDR1 SEHNR and CDR2 FQNEAQ (reference sequence). CDR3 coding DNA: TGTGCCAGCAGCTTGGGTTTTAGAAATTCACCCCTCCACTTT. It encodes CASSLGFRNSPLHF.

This chain joins TRBV5-1 and TRBJ1-2, with D perhaps matching TRBD1 (5 bases). V lost 4 bases to trimming and J lost 6 bases, with 19 bases between them. There are 15 residues in the CDR3. In germline, CDR1 is SGHRS, CDR2 YFSETQ. This CDR3 is CASSPGGVTGDGYTF. The CDR3 region has the DNA TGCGCCAGCAGCCCGGGGGGGGTCACGGGTGATGGCTACACCTTC.

This clonotype appeared many times. The chain joins TRBV4-3 to TRBJ2-7; 7 bases are shared with TRBD2. The CDR3 length is 13 residues. CDR1 and CDR2 (germline): LGHNA, YSLEER. V dropped 4 bases and J dropped 11; count of bases not matched to a gene: 11. The CDR3 spells CASSPGLGGGKYF. The CDR3 DNA reads TGCGCCAGCAGCCCAGGACTGGGGGGAGGGAAGTACTTC.

This clonotype was found a few times. This chain links TRBV4-1 with TRBJ2-2; 7 nucleotides match TRBD1. The CDR3 contains 16 residues. Trimming took 4 bases from V and 7 from J; bases not matched to a gene: 12. CDR1 MGHRA and CDR2 YSYEKL come from the germline V gene. As DNA, the CDR3 is TGCGCCAGCAGCCGAGGAACGACAGGGCAGTTCGGGGAGCTGTTTTTT. Amino acid sequence: CASSRGTTGQFGELFF.

This clonotype was observed at least ten times. V usage is TRBV7-9 and J usage is TRBJ2-2; D is ambiguous. Deletions cut 4 bases from V and 4 bases from J, with 4 bases between. This CDR3 region has 12 residues. Germline V lookup: CDR1 SEHNR, CDR2 FQNEAQ (reference sequence). CDR3 in DNA: TGTGCCAGCAGCTGGCGCACCGGGGAGCTGTTTTTT. Amino acids: CASSWRTGELFF.

This clonotype occurred a few times. The chain is built from TRBV7-9 and TRBJ2-7; 8 positions agree with TRBD2. The CDR3 extends over 13 amino acids. Germline CDR1 is SEHNR and CDR2 is FQNEAQ (reference sequence). V was pared by 2 bases and J by 8 bases, with 5 bases of the junction left unmatched. CDR3 DNA sequence: TGTGCCAGCAGCTTAATCGAGCGGGAGCAGCAGTACTTC. Residues: CASSLIEREQQYF.

There are a few counts of this clonotype. This chain connects TRBV3-1 to TRBJ2-7; D unclear. The CDR3 spans 16 residues. Germline CDR1 is LGHDT and CDR2 is YNNKEL (reference sequence). V dropped 1 base and J dropped 5 bases, with 18 bases sitting between them. The CDR3 DNA reads TGTGCCAGCAGCCAAGGGTACCGGGTCCTCCGGAACGAGCAGTACTTC. This encodes CASSQGYRVLRNEQYF.

This clonotype was seen more than once but under ten times. V gene TRBV27 combines with J gene TRBJ2-3, with a tentative D call TRBD2 (5 bases). The CDR3 consists of 16 residues. Trimming shortened V by 7 bases and J by 3 bases, and 20 bases separated the two germline ends. The germline V gene encodes CDR1 MNHEY and CDR2 SMNVEV (reference sequence). The chain's CDR3 is CASTPGRAAGTDTQYF. The CDR3 nucleotides read TGTGCCAGCACCCCCGGGCGGGCGGCGGGTACAGATACGCAGTATTTT.